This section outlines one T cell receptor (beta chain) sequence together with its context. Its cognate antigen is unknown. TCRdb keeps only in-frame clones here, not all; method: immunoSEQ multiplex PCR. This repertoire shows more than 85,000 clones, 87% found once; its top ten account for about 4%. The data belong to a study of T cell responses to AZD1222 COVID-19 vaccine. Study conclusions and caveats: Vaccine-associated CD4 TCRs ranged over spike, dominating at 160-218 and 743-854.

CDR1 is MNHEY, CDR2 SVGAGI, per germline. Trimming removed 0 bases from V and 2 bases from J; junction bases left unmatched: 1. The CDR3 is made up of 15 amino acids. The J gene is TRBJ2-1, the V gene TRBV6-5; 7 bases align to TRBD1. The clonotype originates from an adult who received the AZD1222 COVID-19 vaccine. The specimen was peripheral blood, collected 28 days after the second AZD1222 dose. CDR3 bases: TGTGCCAGCAGTTACTCCGGGACAGCCTACAATGAGCAGTTCTTC. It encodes CASSYSGTAYNEQFF.